This TCR beta chain emerged from a study of blood T cell repertoires in COVID-19. Study-wide context: Researchers got acute and convalescent COVID-19 samples from the United States, Italy and Spain. Sources were T cells, B-cell-depleted T cells, or PBMCs; the material itself was cDNA or gDNA.

Original analysis: Amplification with reference gene primers provided the estimates of nucleated cell counts. Only in-frame clones appear in the TCRdb table, and some are missing; sequencing was by immunoSEQ multiplex PCR. V and J calls and clone size are given by that table; D and trimming were obtained from the DNA. The table records roughly 16,000 clones, more than 85% of them present only once. CDR3 length: 16 residues. Germline V gene lookup returns CDR1 KGHDR and CDR2 SFDVKD. V gave up 2 bases and J gave up 9 bases; unmatched junction bases: 11. The material sequenced was peripheral blood. The receptor was isolated from a human donor in a cohort sampled during active COVID-19. The J gene is TRBJ2-3, the V gene TRBV24-1, with TRBD2 matching over 9 bases. CDR3 sequence (DNA): TGTGCCACCAGTGATTCAAGCGGGGGGCCCCGTGGGACGCAGTATTTT. Translated: CATSDSSGGPRGTQYF.